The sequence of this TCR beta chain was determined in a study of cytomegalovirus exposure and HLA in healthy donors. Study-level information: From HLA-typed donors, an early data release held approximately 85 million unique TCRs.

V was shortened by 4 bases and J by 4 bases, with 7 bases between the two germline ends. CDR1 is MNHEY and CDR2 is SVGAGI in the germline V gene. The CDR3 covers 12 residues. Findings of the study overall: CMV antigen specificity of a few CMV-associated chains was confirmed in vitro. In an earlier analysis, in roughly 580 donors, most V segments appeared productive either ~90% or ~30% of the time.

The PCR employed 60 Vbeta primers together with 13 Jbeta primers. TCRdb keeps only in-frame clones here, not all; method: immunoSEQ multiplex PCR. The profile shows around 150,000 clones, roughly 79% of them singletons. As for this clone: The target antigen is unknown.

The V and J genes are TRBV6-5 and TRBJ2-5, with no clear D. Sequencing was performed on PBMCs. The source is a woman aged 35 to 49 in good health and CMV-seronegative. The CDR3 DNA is TGTGCCAGCAGTTCTTCTGTAGAGACCCAGTACTTC. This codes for CASSSSVETQYF.